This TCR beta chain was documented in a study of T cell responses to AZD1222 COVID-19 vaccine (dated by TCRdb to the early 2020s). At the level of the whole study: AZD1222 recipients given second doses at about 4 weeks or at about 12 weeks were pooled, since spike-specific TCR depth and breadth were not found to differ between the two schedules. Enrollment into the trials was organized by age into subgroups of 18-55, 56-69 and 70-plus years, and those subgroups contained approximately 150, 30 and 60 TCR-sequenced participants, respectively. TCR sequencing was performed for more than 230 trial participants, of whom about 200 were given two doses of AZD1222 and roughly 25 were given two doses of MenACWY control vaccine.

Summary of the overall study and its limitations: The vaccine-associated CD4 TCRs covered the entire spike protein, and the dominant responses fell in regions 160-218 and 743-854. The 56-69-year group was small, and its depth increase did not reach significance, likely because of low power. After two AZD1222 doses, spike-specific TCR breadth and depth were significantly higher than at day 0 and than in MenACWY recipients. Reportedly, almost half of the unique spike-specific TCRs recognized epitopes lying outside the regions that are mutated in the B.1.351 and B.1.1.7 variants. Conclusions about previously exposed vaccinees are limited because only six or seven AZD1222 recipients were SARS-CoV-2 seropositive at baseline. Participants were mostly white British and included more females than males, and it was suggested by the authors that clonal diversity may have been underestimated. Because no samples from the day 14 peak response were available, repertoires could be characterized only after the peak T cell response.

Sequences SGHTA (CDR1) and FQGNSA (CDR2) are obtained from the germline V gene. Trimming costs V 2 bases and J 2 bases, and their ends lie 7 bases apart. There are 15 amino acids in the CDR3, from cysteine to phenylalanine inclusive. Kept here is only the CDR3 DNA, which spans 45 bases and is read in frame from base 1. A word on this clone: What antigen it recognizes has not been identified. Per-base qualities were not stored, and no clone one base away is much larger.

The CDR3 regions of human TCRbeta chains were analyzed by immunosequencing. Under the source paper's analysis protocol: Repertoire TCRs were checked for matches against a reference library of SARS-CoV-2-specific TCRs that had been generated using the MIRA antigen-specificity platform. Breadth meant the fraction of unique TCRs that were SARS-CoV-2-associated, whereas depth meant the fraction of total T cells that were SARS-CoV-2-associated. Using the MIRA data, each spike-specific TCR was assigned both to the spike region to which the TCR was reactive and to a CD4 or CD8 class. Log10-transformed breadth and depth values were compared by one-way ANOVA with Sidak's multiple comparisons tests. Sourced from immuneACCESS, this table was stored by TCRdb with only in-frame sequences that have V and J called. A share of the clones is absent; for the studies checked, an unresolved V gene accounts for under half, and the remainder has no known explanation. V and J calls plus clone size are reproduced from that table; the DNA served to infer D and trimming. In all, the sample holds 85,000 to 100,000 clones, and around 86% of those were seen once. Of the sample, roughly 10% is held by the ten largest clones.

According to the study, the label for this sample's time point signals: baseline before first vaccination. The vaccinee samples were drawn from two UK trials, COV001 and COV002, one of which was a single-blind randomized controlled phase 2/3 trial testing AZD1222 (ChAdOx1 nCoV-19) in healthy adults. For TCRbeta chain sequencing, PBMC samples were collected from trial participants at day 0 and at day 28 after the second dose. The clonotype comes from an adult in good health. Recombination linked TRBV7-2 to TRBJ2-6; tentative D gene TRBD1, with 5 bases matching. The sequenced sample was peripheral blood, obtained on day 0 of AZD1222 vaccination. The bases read TGTGCCAGCAGCTTAAAGGGGCCTGGGGCCAACGTCCTGACTTTC. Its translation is CASSLKGPGANVLTF.